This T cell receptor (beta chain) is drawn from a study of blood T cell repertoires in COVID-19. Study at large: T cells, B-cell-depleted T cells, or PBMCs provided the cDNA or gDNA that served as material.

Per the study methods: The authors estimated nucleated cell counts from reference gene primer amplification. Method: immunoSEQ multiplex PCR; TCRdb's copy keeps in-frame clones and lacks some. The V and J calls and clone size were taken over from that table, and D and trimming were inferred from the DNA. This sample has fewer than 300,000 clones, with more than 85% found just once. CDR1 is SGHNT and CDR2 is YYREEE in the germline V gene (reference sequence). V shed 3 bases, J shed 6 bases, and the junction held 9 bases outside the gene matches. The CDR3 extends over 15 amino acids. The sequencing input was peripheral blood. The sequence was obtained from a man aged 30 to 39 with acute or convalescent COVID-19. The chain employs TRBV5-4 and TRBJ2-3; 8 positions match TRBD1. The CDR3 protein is CASSSGDRGGDTQYF. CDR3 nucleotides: TGTGCCAGCAGCTCCGGTGACAGGGGTGGGGATACGCAGTATTTT.